Sequencing of this TCR beta chain was carried out in a study of T cell changes during pregnancy in multiple sclerosis. V shed 9 bases, J shed 3 bases, and the junction held 8 bases outside the gene matches. CDR3 length: 14 amino acids. The V gene's germline CDR1 is WNHNN and CDR2 SYGVQD (reference sequence). Profiled with immunoSEQ multiplex PCR; TCRdb holds only in-frame clones, not every one. The sample records 50,000 to 75,000 clones, over 85% being singletons. The chain carries TRBV10-1 and TRBJ2-7, with TRBD2 matching 10 bases. This sequence originates from a female donor with multiple sclerosis, enrolled in a pregnancy study. The input for sequencing was CD8+ T cells from peripheral blood mononuclear cells, taken in the third trimester of pregnancy. The CDR3 loop reads CASLSGRFFYEQYF. CDR3 nucleotides: TGCGCCAGTCTTAGCGGGAGGTTCTTCTACGAGCAGTACTTC.